This T cell receptor beta chain was sequenced during a study of T-cell reconstitution after alpha-beta-depleted transplantation in children. Study results and limitations: The study reportedly traced alpha-beta T cells about two months after transplant to several hundred expanded graft clones.

For this clonotype: The target antigen is unknown.

A TCRbeta library incorporating unique molecular identifiers was prepared. One entry per CDR3 protein, called by TCRdb with MiXCR from the PCR reads. The sample lists about a million distinct CDR3 sequences, 25% to 35% seen once, with roughly 28% in the top ten. The CDR3 totals 15 residues. Deletions cut 1 base from V and 7 bases from J, with 14 bases between. The sample was PBMCs, mostly from graft donor cells, taken 360 days after TCRalphabeta/CD19-depleted stem cell transplant. The receptor's source is a boy under two years old who had a stem cell transplant for SCID, so the T cells may come from the graft donor. The chain employs TRBV12-3 or TRBV12-4 and TRBJ2-1, with unresolved D. The CDR3 coding sequence is TGTGCCAGCAGTTTAGGATTCACCTCACCAAATGAGCAGTTCTTC. As protein: CASSLGFTSPNEQFF.